This TCR beta chain comes out of a study of blood T cells in healthy people across ages. Overall study findings and caveats: When one million T cells were used, diversity estimates were thought to be underestimates.

Points on this clonotype: Its specificity is not known.

With a J-beta primer mix and a sample-barcoded 5' primer, a second PCR ran 7 to 11 cycles. The yield of each sample was at least 2.5 million CDR3-containing paired-end reads. TCRdb reprocessed the 5' RACE reads via MiXCR and lists one record per CDR3 protein. The sample shows approximately 820,000 distinct CDR3 sequences, 44% of them seen only once. The people who gave samples were healthy Caucasians from Russia, aged roughly 6 to 100. Every donor gave about 9 milliliters of peripheral blood. The CDR3 runs to 17 residues. Losses at the gene ends were 0 bases for V and 5 bases for J; bases not matched to a gene: 11. Germline lookup yields CDR1 MNHEY and CDR2 SVGEGT.

The sample taken for sequencing was blood. The chain links TRBV6-2 or TRBV6-3 to TRBJ2-3; 7 bases map to TRBD2. The clonotype was recovered from a man in his sixties in good health. The CDR3 loop reads CASSYSRGTTWGDTQYF. For the CDR3, the DNA is TGTGCCAGCAGTTACTCTCGCGGGACTACCTGGGGAGATACGCAGTATTTT.